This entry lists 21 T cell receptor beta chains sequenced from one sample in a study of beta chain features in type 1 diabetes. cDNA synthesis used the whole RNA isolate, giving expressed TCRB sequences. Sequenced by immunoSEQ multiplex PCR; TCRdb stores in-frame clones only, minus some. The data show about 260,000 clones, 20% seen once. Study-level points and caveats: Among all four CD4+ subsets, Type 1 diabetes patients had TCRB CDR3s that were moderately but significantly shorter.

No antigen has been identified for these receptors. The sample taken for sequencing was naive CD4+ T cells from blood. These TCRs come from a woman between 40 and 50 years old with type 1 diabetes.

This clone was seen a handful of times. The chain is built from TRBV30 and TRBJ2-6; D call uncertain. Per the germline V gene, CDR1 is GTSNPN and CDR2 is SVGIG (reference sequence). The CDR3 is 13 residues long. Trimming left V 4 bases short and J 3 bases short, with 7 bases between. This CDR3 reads CAWTVLGANVLTF. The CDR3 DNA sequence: TGTGCCTGGACAGTGCTTGGGGCCAACGTCCTGACTTTC.

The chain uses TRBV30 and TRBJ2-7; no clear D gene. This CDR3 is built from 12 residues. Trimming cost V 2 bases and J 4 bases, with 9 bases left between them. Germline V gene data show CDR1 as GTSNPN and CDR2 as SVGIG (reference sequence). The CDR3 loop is CAWSLGSYEQYF. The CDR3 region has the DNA TGTGCCTGGAGTCTGGGCTCGTACGAGCAGTACTTC.

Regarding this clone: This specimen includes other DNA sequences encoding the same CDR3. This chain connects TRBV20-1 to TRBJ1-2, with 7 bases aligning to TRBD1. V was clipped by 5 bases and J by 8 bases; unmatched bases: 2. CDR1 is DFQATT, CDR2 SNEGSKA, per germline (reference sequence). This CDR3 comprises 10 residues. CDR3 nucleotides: TGCAGTGCTCCAGGGGGAGGCTACACCTTC. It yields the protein CSAPGGGYTF.

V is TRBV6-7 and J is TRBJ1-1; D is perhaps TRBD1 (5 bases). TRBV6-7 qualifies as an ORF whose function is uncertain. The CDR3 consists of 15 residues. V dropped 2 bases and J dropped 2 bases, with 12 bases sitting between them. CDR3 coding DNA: TGTGCCAGCAGTTACCCACCGGGGGGAAACACTGAAGCTTTCTTT. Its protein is CASSYPPGGNTEAFF.

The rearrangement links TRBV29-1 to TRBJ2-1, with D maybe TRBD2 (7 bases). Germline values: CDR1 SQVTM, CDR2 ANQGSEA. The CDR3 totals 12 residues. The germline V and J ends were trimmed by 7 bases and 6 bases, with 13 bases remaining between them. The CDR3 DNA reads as TGCAGCGCCCGGGGGGCCTCCAATGAGCAGTTCTTC. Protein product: CSARGASNEQFF.

The CDR3 nucleotides read TGTGCCAGCAGCTTGGACGGACTAGCGGCCTACAATGAGCAGTTCTTC. Protein product: CASSLDGLAAYNEQFF. The chain uses TRBV5-4 and TRBJ2-1; 10 bases agree with TRBD2. J gave up 2 bases and V 0 bases, and 2 bases lay outside the gene matches. Germline CDR1 is SGHNT and CDR2 is YYREEE (reference sequence). CDR3 size: 16 residues.

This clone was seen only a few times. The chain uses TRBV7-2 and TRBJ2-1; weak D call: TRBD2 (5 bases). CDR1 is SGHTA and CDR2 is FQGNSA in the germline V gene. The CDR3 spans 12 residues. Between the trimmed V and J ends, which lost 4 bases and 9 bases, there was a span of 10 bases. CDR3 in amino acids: CASSSPSPEQFF. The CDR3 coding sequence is TGTGCCAGCAGCTCCCCTAGCCCTGAGCAGTTCTTC.

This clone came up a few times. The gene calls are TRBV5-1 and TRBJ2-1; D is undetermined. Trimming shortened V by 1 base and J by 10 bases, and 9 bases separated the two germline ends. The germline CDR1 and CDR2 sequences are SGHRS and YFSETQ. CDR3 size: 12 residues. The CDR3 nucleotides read TGCGCCAGCAGCTTGAGCTCCCGGGAGCAGTTCTTC. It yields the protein CASSLSSREQFF. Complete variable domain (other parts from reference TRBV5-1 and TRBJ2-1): KAGVTQTPRYLIKTRGQQVTLSCSPISGHRSVSWYQQTPGQGLQFLFEYFSETQRNKGNFPGRFSGRQFSNSRSEMNVSTLELGDSALYLCASSLSSREQFFGPGTRLTVL.

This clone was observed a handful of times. For the CDR3, the DNA is TGCGCCAGCAGCCTAAGAGTTCAGGGCATCTACGAGCAGTACTTC. It codes for CASSLRVQGIYEQYF. The V call is TRBV4-1, the J call TRBJ2-7; a possible D gene is TRBD1 (5 bases). This CDR3 region has 15 residues. Germline V gene sequence: CDR1 MGHRA, CDR2 YSYEKL. The V gene lost 4 bases and the J gene lost 3 bases, with 16 bases spanning the gap.

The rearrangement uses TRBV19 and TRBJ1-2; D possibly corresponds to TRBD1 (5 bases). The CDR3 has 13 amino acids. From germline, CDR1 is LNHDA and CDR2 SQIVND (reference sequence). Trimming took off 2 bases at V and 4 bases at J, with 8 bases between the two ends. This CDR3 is CASSISTAYGYTF. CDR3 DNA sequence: TGTGCCAGTAGTATATCGACAGCCTATGGCTACACCTTC. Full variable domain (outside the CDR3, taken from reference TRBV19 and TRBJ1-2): DGGITQSPKYLFRKEGQNVTLSCEQNLNHDAMYWYRQDPGQGLRLIYYSQIVNDFQKGDIAEGYSVSREKKESFPLTVTSAQKNPTAFYLCASSISTAYGYTFGSGTRLTVV.

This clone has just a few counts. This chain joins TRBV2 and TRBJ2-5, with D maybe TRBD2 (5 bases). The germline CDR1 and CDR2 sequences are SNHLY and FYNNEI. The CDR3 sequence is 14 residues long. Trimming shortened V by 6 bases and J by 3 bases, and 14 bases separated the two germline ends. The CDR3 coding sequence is TGTGCCAGCAGCCTCTCGACGGGAAAAGAGACCCAGTACTTC. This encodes CASSLSTGKETQYF.

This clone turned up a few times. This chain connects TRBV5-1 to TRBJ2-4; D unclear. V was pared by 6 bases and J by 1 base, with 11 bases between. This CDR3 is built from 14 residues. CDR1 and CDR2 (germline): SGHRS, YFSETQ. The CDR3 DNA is TGCGCCAGCACCGGAGACGTGGCCAAAAACATTCAGTACTTC. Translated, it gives CASTGDVAKNIQYF.

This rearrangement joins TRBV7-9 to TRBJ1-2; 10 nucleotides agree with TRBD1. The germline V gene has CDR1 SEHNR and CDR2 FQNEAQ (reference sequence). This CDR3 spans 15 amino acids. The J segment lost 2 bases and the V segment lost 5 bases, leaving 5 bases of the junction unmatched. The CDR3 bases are TGTGCCAGCAGCGCATGGACAGGGGGGAACTATGGCTACACCTTC. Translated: CASSAWTGGNYGYTF.

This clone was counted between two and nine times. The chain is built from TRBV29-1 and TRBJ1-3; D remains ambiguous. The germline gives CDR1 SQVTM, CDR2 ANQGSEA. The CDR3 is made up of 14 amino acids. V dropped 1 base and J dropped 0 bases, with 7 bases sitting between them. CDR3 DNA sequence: TGCAGCGTTGAAGCCGGTATCTCTGGAAACACCATATATTTT. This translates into CSVEAGISGNTIYF.

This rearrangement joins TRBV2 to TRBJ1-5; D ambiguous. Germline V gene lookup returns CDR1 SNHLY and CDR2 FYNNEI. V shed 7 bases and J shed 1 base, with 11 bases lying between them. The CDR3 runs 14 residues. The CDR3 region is CASTVAGSNQPQHF. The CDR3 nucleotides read TGTGCCAGCACCGTCGCGGGGAGCAATCAGCCCCAGCATTTT.

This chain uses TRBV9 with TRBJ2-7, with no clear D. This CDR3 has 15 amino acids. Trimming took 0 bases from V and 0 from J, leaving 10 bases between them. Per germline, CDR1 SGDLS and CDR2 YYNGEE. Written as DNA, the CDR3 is TGTGCCAGCAGCGTAGGCCCAGTCCCCTCCTACGAGCAGTACTTC. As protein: CASSVGPVPSYEQYF.

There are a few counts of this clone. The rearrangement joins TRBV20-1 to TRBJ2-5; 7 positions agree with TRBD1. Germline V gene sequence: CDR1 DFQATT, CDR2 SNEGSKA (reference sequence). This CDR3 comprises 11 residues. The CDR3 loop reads CRVQGTETQYF. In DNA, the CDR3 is TGCAGGGTACAGGGGACGGAGACCCAGTACTTC.

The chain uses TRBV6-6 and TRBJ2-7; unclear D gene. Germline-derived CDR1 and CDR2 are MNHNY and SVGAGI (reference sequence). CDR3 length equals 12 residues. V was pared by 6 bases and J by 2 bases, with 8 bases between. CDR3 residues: CASSGWAYEQYF. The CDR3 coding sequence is TGTGCCAGCAGCGGGTGGGCCTACGAGCAGTACTTC.

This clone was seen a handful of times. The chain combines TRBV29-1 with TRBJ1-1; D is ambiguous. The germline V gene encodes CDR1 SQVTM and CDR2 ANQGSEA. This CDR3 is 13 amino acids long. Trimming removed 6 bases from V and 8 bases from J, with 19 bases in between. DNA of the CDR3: TGCAGCGTCCCTCGGCAAGGGCCGGGGGAAGCTTTCTTT. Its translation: CSVPRQGPGEAFF.

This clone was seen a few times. CDR3 bases: TGCGCCAGCAGCCAAGAGACCAGCGGGATCACAGATACGCAGTATTTT. It codes for CASSQETSGITDTQYF. The chain joins TRBV4-1 to TRBJ2-3, with 7 bases lining up with TRBD2. Germline V gene lookup returns CDR1 MGHRA and CDR2 YSYEKL. Trimming cost V 0 bases and J 2 bases; bases outside gene matches: 5. The CDR3 totals 16 residues.

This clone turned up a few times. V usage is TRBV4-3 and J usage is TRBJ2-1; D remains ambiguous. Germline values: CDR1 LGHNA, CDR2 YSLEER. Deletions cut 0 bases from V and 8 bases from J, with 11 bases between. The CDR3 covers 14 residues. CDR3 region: CASSQDRWSDEQFF. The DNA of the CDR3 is TGCGCCAGCAGCCAAGATCGATGGAGCGATGAGCAGTTCTTC.